A selection of T cell receptor beta chains follows, all from one sample in a study of cytomegalovirus exposure and HLA in healthy donors. Profiled with immunoSEQ multiplex PCR; TCRdb holds only in-frame clones, not every one. The sample yields more than 140,000 clones, roughly nine tenths seen once. The sample taken for sequencing was PBMCs. These receptors were taken from a woman under 30 in good health and CMV-seropositive. CDR3s include the opening cysteine and the closing phenylalanine or tryptophan. Fields, in order: V gene, CDR3 protein.

TRBV15 | CATSSETYVYNEQFF
TRBV27 | CASSPGTGLDYGYTF
TRBV10-3 | CAIRTQVSGRGNEQFF
TRBV5-1 | CASSLGQGTQYF
TRBV7-9 | CASSLRSTGANTEAFF
TRBV6-1 | CASSDMRASSNQPQHF
TRBV18 | CASSRGDNEQFF
TRBV7-9 | CASSKRDNIFYGYTF
TRBV29-1 | CSVERAGGEYEQFF
TRBV2 | CASSDQYQETQYF
TRBV19 | CASSPGSYGYTF
TRBV6-6 | CATVGQGGTEAFF
TRBV15 | CATSRVRGITEAFF
TRBV5-1 | CASRNDLAGAVDTQYF
TRBV5-1 | CASSLLSGYEQYF
TRBV6-1 | CAIRGSGANVLTF
TRBV5-1 | CATTPGLAGVQSYNEQFF
TRBV29-1 | CSVGGQGASGNTIYF
TRBV10-3 | CAIRGDQDWTQYF
TRBV19 | CASSIGGGASYEQYF
TRBV7-8 | CASSRLPGLAGVGGEQYF
TRBV29-1 | CSVDRDGKETQYF
TRBV6-5 | CASSLSYTSYEQYF
TRBV7-2 | CASSLGGRGRATNEKLFF
TRBV28 | CASSLGGRGQYYGYTF
TRBV28 | CASSVRPGTSGSYEQYF
TRBV9 | CASSVEPGQGVEQYF
TRBV6-6 | CASRYIRDRGSNEQFF
TRBV10-3 | CAISEPRGLGETQYF
TRBV5-1 | CASSPGQGIEQYF
TRBV5-1 | CASSLDDREKLFF
TRBV18 | CASSPSDYEQYF